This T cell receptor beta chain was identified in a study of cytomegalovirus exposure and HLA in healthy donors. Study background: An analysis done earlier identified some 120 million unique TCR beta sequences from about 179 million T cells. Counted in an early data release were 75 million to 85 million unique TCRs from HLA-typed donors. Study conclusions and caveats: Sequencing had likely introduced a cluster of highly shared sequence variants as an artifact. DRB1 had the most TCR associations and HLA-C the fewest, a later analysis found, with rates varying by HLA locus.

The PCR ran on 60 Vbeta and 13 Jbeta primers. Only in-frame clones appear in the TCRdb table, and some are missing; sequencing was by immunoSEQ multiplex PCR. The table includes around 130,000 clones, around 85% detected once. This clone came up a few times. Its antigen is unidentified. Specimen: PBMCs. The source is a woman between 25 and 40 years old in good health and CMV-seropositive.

The CDR3 bases are TGTGCCTGGAGATCGGGTGCAGATACGCAGTATTTT. Translated, it gives CAWRSGADTQYF. This chain joins TRBV30 and TRBJ2-3; D gene uncertain. The CDR3 runs to 12 residues. Per germline, CDR1 GTSNPN and CDR2 SVGIG (reference sequence). Trimming removed 3 bases at V and 4 bases at J, with 8 bases between.